These 27 T cell receptor beta chains share one sample of origin, sequenced in a study of molecular identifiers for immune sequencing clone quantification (dated by TCRdb to the late 2010s). Libraries were made using PCR. Sequencing instrument: Illumina HiSeq 4000. TCRdb handled the public reads itself, with Q25 trimming in fastp and clone calling in MiXCR, and kept productive beta chains. All rows with the same CDR3 protein become a single entry with the most common DNA and genes. The sample table contains some 320,000 distinct CDR3 sequences; only one count was recorded for about a fifth of them. More than 0.8% of the sample is held by the ten biggest clonotypes. The sample was naive CD8+ T cells from blood, with Jurkat cell RNA spiked in. Interpreted using the paper, the cell subset or site label stands for: FACS-sorted CD8+CD4-CCR7+CD45RA+ naive T cells. These receptors were taken from a human donor in good health. Some libraries in this study had Jurkat cell RNA spiked in.

This rearrangement joins TRBV27 to TRBJ2-7; 8 bases are a match to TRBD1. Germline CDR1 MNHEY, CDR2 SMNVEV (reference sequence). Trimming took 5 bases from V and 1 from J; bases not matched to a gene: 7. The CDR3 length is 15 residues. CDR3 in amino acids: CASSPGQGGSYEQYF. CDR3 DNA: TGTGCCAGCAGTCCAGGACAGGGAGGATCCTACGAGCAGTACTTC.

Comment on this clonotype: Just one base apart from a much larger clone, this may be a read error. This chain joins TRBV12-3 or TRBV12-4 and TRBJ2-7; the D is unclear. The CDR3 covers 12 residues. This chain's CDR3 is CAGSPFFDEQYF. The CDR3 DNA is TGTGCCGGCAGCCCCTTCTTCGACGAGCAGTACTTC.

In this sample, this clonotype turned up many times. The chain has TRBV28 and TRBJ2-3, with a weak D call TRBD2 (5 bases). V was pared by 7 bases and J by 2 bases, with 7 bases between. The CDR3 runs to 12 residues. The V gene's germline CDR1 is MDHEN and CDR2 SYDVKM. CDR3 DNA: TGTGCCAGCAAGCGGATCACAGATACGCAGTATTTT. Its translation: CASKRITDTQYF. The whole variable domain, remainder taken from reference TRBV28 and TRBJ2-3, is DVKVTQSSRYLVKRTGEKVFLECVQDMDHENMFWYRQDPGLGLRLIYFSYDVKMKEKGDIPEGYSVSREKKERFSLILESASTNQTSMYLCASKRITDTQYFGPGTRLTVL.

This clonotype was seen at least ten times. The chain joins TRBV12-3 or TRBV12-4 to TRBJ1-5, with a possible D match to TRBD1 (5 bases). This CDR3 comprises 16 residues. V lost 5 bases and J lost 0, with 14 bases in between. CDR3: CASSLTGVFSNQPQHF. CDR3 in DNA: TGTGCCAGCAGTCTGACGGGGGTCTTTAGCAATCAGCCCCAGCATTTT.

This clonotype was detected a few times. The V gene is TRBV6-6, the J gene TRBJ1-2; 7 nucleotides agree with TRBD1. Trimming removed 0 bases from V and 4 bases from J; junction bases left unmatched: 8. In germline, CDR1 is MNHNY, CDR2 SVGAGI (reference sequence). This CDR3 is built from 16 residues. CDR3 bases: TGTGCCAGCAGTTACTCGATGGGGGGACAGCGCTATGGCTACACCTTC. Its translation is CASSYSMGGQRYGYTF.

This clonotype has a count of ten or more. CDR3 DNA sequence: TGTGCCAGCAGCCCCAGGACAATGCAAGAGACCCAGTACTTC. It codes for CASSPRTMQETQYF. The chain joins TRBV11-2 to TRBJ2-5; weak D call: TRBD1 (5 bases). The CDR3 is made up of 14 amino acids. Trimming left V 5 bases short and J 2 bases short, with 12 bases between. The V gene's germline CDR1 is SGHAT and CDR2 FQNNGV.

This clonotype was counted only a few times. The V and J genes are TRBV12-3 or TRBV12-4 and TRBJ2-2; D not resolved. The CDR3 consists of 13 residues. Trimming removed 2 bases at V and 3 bases at J, with 4 bases between. The CDR3 loop reads CASSLKYTGELFF. CDR3 DNA sequence: TGTGCCAGCAGTTTAAAGTACACCGGGGAGCTGTTTTTT.

This clonotype was observed many times. The CDR3 sequence: CASSPRRTSGDQETQYF. CDR3 sequence (DNA): TGTGCCAGCAGCCCCAGGCGGACTAGCGGAGACCAAGAGACCCAGTACTTC. V is TRBV7-9 and J is TRBJ2-5, with 10 bases lining up with TRBD2. Looked up from germline, CDR1 is SEHNR and CDR2 is FQNEAQ (reference sequence). The CDR3 length is 17 residues. V lost 5 bases, J lost 0 bases, and 9 bases stayed unmatched.

Note on this clonotype: Given a much more abundant clone one base away, this may be a read error. The rearrangement links TRBV19 to TRBJ2-7, with 8 bases that match TRBD2. J gave up 4 bases and V 5 bases, and 4 bases lay outside the gene matches. Germline V gene sequence: CDR1 LNHDA, CDR2 SQIVND (reference sequence). CDR3 length: 13 residues. CDR3 region: CASSWASGYEQYF. DNA of the CDR3: TGTGCCAGTAGTTGGGCTAGCGGGTACGAGCAGTACTTC.

As to this clonotype: This may come from a read error, since a much larger clone is one base off. The V and J genes are TRBV7-9 and TRBJ2-1; D is perhaps TRBD2 (5 bases). Germline loops: CDR1 SEHNR, CDR2 FQNEAQ (reference sequence). The CDR3 contains 15 residues. The CDR3: CVSSLLGAPRGEQFF. In DNA, the CDR3 is TGTGTCAGCAGCCTTTTGGGAGCCCCACGGGGTGAGCAGTTCTTC.

This clonotype occurred many times. The chain links TRBV19 to TRBJ2-7, with D tentatively TRBD1 or TRBD2 (5 bases each). Germline lookup yields CDR1 LNHDA and CDR2 SQIVND (reference sequence). V lost 5 bases and J lost 2, with 10 bases in between. The CDR3 is made up of 13 amino acids. For the CDR3, the DNA is TGTGCCAGTAGTCCCTCGGGGCCCTACGAGCAGTACTTC. This translates into CASSPSGPYEQYF.

With regard to this clonotype: Relative to the germline gene, one junction end is altered; a read error may explain this. V and J are TRBV4-3 and TRBJ1-1; no firm D call. This CDR3 comprises 15 residues. Per germline, CDR1 LGHNA and CDR2 YSLEER. CDR3 sequence (DNA): TGCGCCTGCAGCCAAGAATGGGAGATGAGCACTGAAGCTTTCTTT. Residues: CACSQEWEMSTEAFF.

Details on this clonotype: Likely a read error: the CDR3 ends without its conserved phenylalanine or tryptophan. This rearrangement joins TRBV28 to TRBJ1-2; D not certain. Germline V CDR1 and CDR2: MDHEN, SYDVKM. V dropped 5 bases and J dropped 5 bases, with 24 bases sitting between them. This CDR3 spans 17 amino acids. CDR3 in DNA: TGTGCCAGCAGTCCTAATACCCCCACGGACGGACTGTATGGCTACACCTCC. This codes for CASSPNTPTDGLYGYTS.

The chain has TRBV4-1 and TRBJ2-6; D is uncertain. V gave up 2 bases and J gave up 13 bases, with 9 bases separating them. CDR1 is MGHRA and CDR2 is YSYEKL in the germline V gene. The CDR3 consists of 12 residues. This CDR3 is CASSQSPPVLTF. CDR3 DNA sequence: TGCGCCAGCAGCCAATCGCCCCCTGTCCTGACTTTC.

This clonotype showed up many times. This chain links TRBV12-3 or TRBV12-4 with TRBJ2-5, with D hard to call. The CDR3 has 13 amino acids. V was clipped by 2 bases and J by 3 bases, with 7 bases between them. The CDR3 sequence is CASSLNMKETQYF. The CDR3 nucleotides are TGTGCCAGCAGTTTAAACATGAAAGAGACCCAGTACTTC.

Ten or more counts support this clonotype. V is TRBV27 and J is TRBJ1-5, with D maybe TRBD1 (5 bases). Trimming cost V 8 bases and J 1 base, with 18 bases left between them. Germline V gives CDR1 MNHEY, CDR2 SMNVEV (reference sequence). This CDR3 has 16 amino acids. As DNA, the CDR3 is TGTGCCAGCTCAGGGAGTCGCGCGGGGAGCAATCAGCCCCAGCATTTT. Translated: CASSGSRAGSNQPQHF.

As for this clonotype: This may be a read error: a much more frequent sequence differs by one nucleotide. The chain employs TRBV24-1 and TRBJ2-1; 12 bases are a match to TRBD2. The CDR3 loop spans 18 amino acids. Germline V CDR1 and CDR2: KGHDR, SFDVKD. CDR3 nucleotides: TGTGCCGCCAGTCCGGGGACTAGCGGGCTGAGCTCCTACAATGAGCAGTTCTTC. Its protein product is CAASPGTSGLSSYNEQFF.

The J gene is TRBJ1-5, the V gene TRBV24-1; D possibly corresponds to TRBD1 (5 bases). Germline CDR1 and CDR2: KGHDR and SFDVKD. The CDR3 runs 14 residues. V gave up 3 bases and J gave up 7 bases, with 12 bases separating them. As DNA, the CDR3 is TGTGCCACCAGTGATGAACAGGAGGGACAGCCCCAGCATTTT. Translation gives CATSDEQEGQPQHF.

The chain uses TRBV27 and TRBJ2-7, with 9 bases identical to TRBD2. Looked up from germline, CDR1 is MNHEY and CDR2 is SMNVEV (reference sequence). V lost 4 bases to trimming and J lost 4 bases; unmatched junction nucleotides: 5. The CDR3 contains 14 residues. In DNA, the CDR3 is TGTGCCAGCAGTTGCGGGGGGGCCGAGTACGAGCAGTACTTC. As protein: CASSCGGAEYEQYF.

A single count supports this clonotype. It may be a read error: a sequence one base away is much more abundant. V gene TRBV7-2 combines with J gene TRBJ1-3, with D uncertain. Germline lookup yields CDR1 SGHTA and CDR2 FQGNSA. The CDR3 is 15 residues long. The CDR3 DNA sequence: TGTGCCAGCAGCTTAGATTTAATCTCTGGAATCACCATATATTTT. Residues: CASSLDLISGITIYF.

This clonotype has ten or more counts. The V and J genes are TRBV7-2 and TRBJ2-7; D uncertain. The CDR3 sequence is 14 residues long. Germline V gives CDR1 SGHTA, CDR2 FQGNSA. Trimming pared 8 bases from V and 3 bases from J, leaving 17 bases between. The CDR3 region has the DNA TGTGCCAGCCGTGTACCGCCAACCCTCTACGAGCAGTACTTC. It codes for CASRVPPTLYEQYF.

This clonotype was counted many times. V and J are TRBV12-5 and TRBJ2-3; either TRBD1 or TRBD2 may fit D (6 bases each). CDR1 is LGHNT and CDR2 is FRNRAP in the germline V gene. V lost 6 bases, J lost 5 bases, and 15 bases lay in between. This CDR3 region has 14 residues. The DNA of the CDR3 is TGTGCTAGTGGCATTTGGGGGGCTAGAGATACGCAGTATTTT. It is translated as CASGIWGARDTQYF.

About this clonotype: This clone may be a read error of a much larger clone one base away. The V call is TRBV7-9, the J call TRBJ2-1; D is unclear. Per the germline V gene, CDR1 is SEHNR and CDR2 is FQNEAQ (reference sequence). CDR3 length: 13 residues. The CDR3 nucleotides read TGTGCCAGCAGCTTAACTTACGTTGTTGAGCGGTTCTTC. Translating it yields CASSLTYVVERFF. Looking up the rest from reference TRBV7-9 and TRBJ2-1 gives the full variable domain: DTGVSQNPRHKITKRGQNVTFRCDPISEHNRLYWYRQTLGQGPEFLTYFQNEAQLEKSRLLSDRFSAERPKGSFSTLEIQRTEQGDSAMYLCASSLTYVVERFFGPGTRLTVL.

V usage is TRBV2 and J usage is TRBJ2-7, with D unclear. The germline V and J ends were trimmed by 6 bases and 2 bases, with 8 bases remaining between them. CDR1 and CDR2 from the germline V gene are SNHLY and FYNNEI. The CDR3 has 12 amino acids. The DNA for the CDR3 is TGTGCCAGCAGGTTCCTCACCTACGAGCAGTACTTC. It is translated as CASRFLTYEQYF.

Many counts were recorded for this clonotype. The rearrangement links TRBV5-1 to TRBJ2-2; D uncertain. Germline values: CDR1 SGHRS, CDR2 YFSETQ. The CDR3 spans 14 residues. Trimming cost V 4 bases and J 6 bases, with 13 bases left between them. The CDR3 DNA sequence: TGCGCCAGCAGCGCCCCCCCCGGTGCCGGGGAGCTGTTTTTT. Encoded protein: CASSAPPGAGELFF.

The chain carries TRBV12-3 or TRBV12-4 and TRBJ2-6; D ambiguous. V was pared by 10 bases and J by 0 bases, with 4 bases between. The CDR3 has 12 residues. CDR3 coding DNA: TGTGCCATTACCTCTGGGGCCAACGTCCTGACTTTC. The encoded protein is CAITSGANVLTF.

In this sample, this clonotype turned up a few times. The V gene is TRBV4-1, the J gene TRBJ2-7; 9 nucleotides align to TRBD1. The length of the CDR3 is 14 residues. V was clipped by 3 bases and J by 7 bases; unmatched bases: 7. Germline CDR1 reads MGHRA; CDR2 reads YSYEKL. CDR3 nucleotides: TGCGCCAGCAGCCAGGACAGGGGAGGGCTTGAGCAGTACTTC. It codes for CASSQDRGGLEQYF.